What follows are 4 T cell receptor beta chains derived from one specimen sequenced in a study of molecular identifiers for immune sequencing clone quantification. TCRdb ran MiXCR on the PCR reads and lists one entry per CDR3 protein. The profile covers roughly 300,000 distinct CDR3 sequences, with 24% appearing a single time and roughly 0.7% taken by the ten largest. Sequencing was done on a sample of naive CD8+ T cells from blood, with Jurkat cell RNA spiked in. Indicated subset: FACS-sorted CD8+CD4-CCR7+CD45RA+ naive T cells. These receptors originate from a human donor in good health. Some libraries in this study had Jurkat cell RNA spiked in.

In its sample, this clonotype was seen a few times. The chain has TRBV19 and TRBJ2-7; 11 positions match TRBD1. Looked up from germline, CDR1 is LNHDA and CDR2 is SQIVND (reference sequence). With V trimmed by 4 bases and J by 7 bases, 6 bases remained unmatched. The CDR3 extends over 14 amino acids. As DNA, the CDR3 is TGTGCCAGTAGTACCGGACAGGGGGCGCAAGAGCAGTACTTC. It encodes CASSTGQGAQEQYF.

V gene TRBV24-1 combines with J gene TRBJ2-3, with 7 bases matching TRBD1. The CDR3 sequence is 17 residues long. Germline assignment: CDR1 KGHDR and CDR2 SFDVKD. V dropped 4 bases and J dropped 4; count of bases not matched to a gene: 13. The CDR3 loop is CATSEGTVTRLADTQYF. CDR3 bases: TGTGCCACCAGTGAGGGGACAGTGACTCGCTTAGCAGATACGCAGTATTTT.

This chain links TRBV6-1 with TRBJ2-5; no reliable D call. The CDR3 totals 16 residues. The V end was cut by 0 bases, the J end by 12 bases, with 23 bases between. Germline V gives CDR1 MNHNS, CDR2 SASEGT. For the CDR3, the DNA is TGTGCCAGCAGTGAAGCCCCCTGGTCAAGCGCCGATTCGGAGTACTTC. Translated: CASSEAPWSSADSEYF.

Of note for this clonotype: A much larger clone sits a single nucleotide away, making a read error possible. The genes are TRBV7-9 and TRBJ2-7; D is uncertain. Germline CDR1 and CDR2: SEHNR and FQNEAQ (reference sequence). CDR3 length: 13 amino acids. Trimming shortened V by 4 bases and J by 5 bases, and 12 bases separated the two germline ends. The CDR3 loop reads CASSSLGFDEQYF. In DNA form, the CDR3 reads TGTGCCAGCAGCTCGTTGGGGTTCGACGAGCAGTACTTC.